The 13 T cell receptor beta chains reported below all come from one sample, sequenced in a study of low-dose radiotherapy and immunotherapy resistance in tumors. TRAV- and TRBV-specific primers primed first-strand cDNA, covering alpha and beta chains. The PCR that amplified TCRs ran for around 20 cycles, relying on a constant-region primer and a V-primer adapter. TCRdb recomputed calls from the reads with MiXCR, one row per CDR3 protein. This table holds some 88,000 distinct CDR3 sequences, 9.4% found once. As for time point: before trial treatment. The sequencing used PBMCs, collected before treatment. The receptors were gathered from a male donor with prostate cancer.

This clonotype was counted ten times or more. The chain has TRBV28 and TRBJ2-1; maybe TRBD1 (6 bases). V was trimmed by 5 bases and J by 4 bases, leaving 12 bases between them. The CDR3 covers 14 residues. Germline values: CDR1 MDHEN, CDR2 SYDVKM. The CDR3 sequence is CASSRPDSYNEQFF. The CDR3, as DNA: TGTGCCAGCAGTCGCCCGGACAGTTACAATGAGCAGTTCTTC.

Remarks on this clonotype: This likely stems from a read error, as it lies one base from a far larger clone. The CDR3 DNA reads TGCAGTGCTTTCGGACTGTCCTACAATGAGCAGTACTTC. This codes for CSAFGLSYNEQYF. The V gene is TRBV20-1, the J gene TRBJ2-4; D might be TRBD2 (5 bases). CDR3 size: 13 residues. Deletions cut 5 bases from V and 13 bases from J, with 21 bases between. The V gene's germline CDR1 is DFQATT and CDR2 SNEGSKA (reference sequence).

The chain combines TRBV20-1 with TRBJ2-3; TRBD1 agrees at 8 bases. CDR1 is DFQATT and CDR2 is SNEGSKA in the germline V gene (reference sequence). The CDR3 totals 16 residues. V lost 1 base and J lost 1; bases outside the gene matches: 7. The CDR3 bases are TGCAGTGCTAGAGCCGGGCAGGGGGCCCGCACAGATACGCAGTATTTT. Encoded protein: CSARAGQGARTDTQYF.

The table lists this clonotype with many counts. The chain couples TRBV18 to TRBJ2-6; no definite D call. CDR1 and CDR2 from the germline V gene are KGHSH and LQKENI. The ends were cut back, 4 bases at V and 0 bases at J, with 7 bases in the middle. There are 15 residues in the CDR3. The CDR3 DNA is TGTGCCAGCTCACGACTGGACTCTGGGGCCAACGTCCTGACTTTC. Amino acids: CASSRLDSGANVLTF.

This clonotype was recorded many times. The V and J genes are TRBV30 and TRBJ2-2; D call uncertain. The CDR3 totals 10 residues. CDR1 is GTSNPN, CDR2 SVGIG, per germline (reference sequence). Trimming took 3 bases from V and 7 from J, leaving 3 bases between them. DNA for the CDR3: TGTGCCTGGAGGGGCGGGGAGCTGTTTTTT. Its translation is CAWRGGELFF.

The sample holds many counts of this clonotype. The chain couples TRBV28 to TRBJ1-1; no clear D. The CDR3 consists of 13 residues. V was cut by 4 bases and J by 1 base, with 7 bases left in between. Germline V gives CDR1 MDHEN, CDR2 SYDVKM. CDR3 DNA sequence: TGTGCCAGCAGTTCGCATTCGAACACTGAAGCTTTCTTT. It yields the protein CASSSHSNTEAFF.

In its sample, this clonotype was seen many times. V is TRBV30 and J is TRBJ2-1, with 8 positions matching TRBD1. V shed 0 bases and J 7 bases; nucleotides not matched to a gene: 11. The CDR3 has 16 amino acids. The germline V gene encodes CDR1 GTSNPN and CDR2 SVGIG (reference sequence). In DNA, the CDR3 is TGTGCCTGGAGTGTCCAGGGGGCGAGCTTTGTGAATGAGCAGTTCTTC. This sequence encodes CAWSVQGASFVNEQFF.

The chain carries TRBV20-1 and TRBJ2-7, with D perhaps TRBD1 (5 bases). Germline lookup yields CDR1 DFQATT and CDR2 SNEGSKA (reference sequence). The CDR3 spans 14 residues. The ends were cut back, 3 bases at V and 5 bases at J, with 17 bases in the middle. CDR3 DNA sequence: TGCAGTGCTAGTGAACCAGGGAAATCCCACGAGCAGTACTTC. Translated: CSASEPGKSHEQYF.

This clonotype was observed at least ten times. This chain links TRBV20-1 with TRBJ2-7; 7 nucleotides match TRBD2. V gave up 4 bases and J gave up 1 base; unmatched junction bases: 7. This CDR3 spans 14 amino acids. Per germline, CDR1 DFQATT and CDR2 SNEGSKA (reference sequence). CDR3 nucleotides: TGCAGTGCTACCGGGGGGACGGGATCCTACGAGCAGTACTTC. It translates to CSATGGTGSYEQYF.

This clonotype was counted many times. A junction end diverges from the germline sequence, so it may reflect a read error. The chain uses TRBV4-3 and TRBJ2-1; D is unclear. CDR3 size: 14 residues. The germline V gene has CDR1 LGHNA and CDR2 YSLEER. As DNA, the CDR3 is TGCGCCAGCAGCCAAGATCCCTCCTTCAATGAGCAGTTCTTC. Encoded protein: CASSQDPSFNEQFF.

Many counts were recorded for this clonotype. The V call is TRBV4-3, the J call TRBJ2-1, with TRBD2 matching 9 bases. This CDR3 comprises 16 residues. Germline V lookup: CDR1 LGHNA, CDR2 YSLEER. V gave up 4 bases and J gave up 6 bases; unmatched junction bases: 10. DNA for the CDR3: TGCGCCAGCAGCCCGAGCATTAGCGGGAGCGGCAATGAGCAGTTCTTC. Translated, it gives CASSPSISGSGNEQFF.

This clonotype was counted at least ten times. The CDR3 protein is CASSYGRSNTGELFF. CDR3 DNA: TGTGCCAGCAGTTATGGCAGATCGAACACCGGGGAGCTGTTTTTT. The rearrangement links TRBV6-6 to TRBJ2-2; D unresolved. Trimming took 3 bases from V and 0 from J, leaving 8 bases between them. CDR1 is MNHNY, CDR2 SVGAGI, per germline (reference sequence). The CDR3 totals 15 residues.

This clonotype was counted once. This likely traces to a read error, being one base from a far larger clone. The rearrangement joins TRBV2 to TRBJ2-1; 7 bases agree with TRBD1. The V segment lost 6 bases and the J segment 10 bases; nucleotides outside the gene matches: 9. The CDR3 totals 13 residues. CDR1 is SNHLY and CDR2 is FYNNEI in the germline V gene. In DNA, the CDR3 is TGTGCCAGCAGCCGGGACAGCGCCTACGAGCAGTTCTTC. Amino acid sequence: CASSRDSAYEQFF.